This TCR beta chain was sequenced for a study of cytomegalovirus exposure and HLA in healthy donors. The V end was cut by 5 bases, the J end by 0 bases, with 7 bases between. The CDR3 covers 13 residues. Germline CDR1 is MDHEN and CDR2 is SYDVKM. PCR employed 60 Vbeta and 13 Jbeta primers. Libraries were prepared by immunoSEQ multiplex PCR; TCRdb keeps only in-frame clonotypes and omits some of them. The sample has roughly 48,000 clones, about three quarters seen once. The origin of this receptor is a man between 18 and 29 years old in good health and CMV-seronegative. This chain links TRBV28 with TRBJ1-1; weak D call: TRBD1 (5 bases). Material: PBMCs. CDR3: CASSPTVNTEAFF. The CDR3 region has the DNA TGTGCCAGCAGTCCGACAGTGAACACTGAAGCTTTCTTT.